One sample yielded the 27 T cell receptor beta chains listed below, sequenced in a study of shared clonotypes between healthy human individuals. TCRdb's table, derived via immunoSEQ multiplex PCR, lists solely in-frame clones and lacks some. The data contain roughly 1 million clones, roughly 74% of them seen just once; the ten biggest clones take up 0.4% to 0.55%. Sequenced material: memory CD4+ T cells from PBMCs. Described subset: CD45RA-negative fraction. The receptor set was obtained from a man between 18 and 35 years old in good health. Some clones in this sample may be carry-over from other donors' samples.

The chain links TRBV19 to TRBJ1-4; a weak D match, TRBD1 (5 bases). The CDR3 spans 15 residues. CDR1 is LNHDA and CDR2 is SQIVND in the germline V gene (reference sequence). V lost 5 bases and J 9 bases, leaving 19 bases between the germline ends. The DNA for the CDR3 is TGTGCCAGTAGTCACAAAGGGGACCTCAATCAAAAACTGTTTTTT. Translating it yields CASSHKGDLNQKLFF.

The J gene is TRBJ1-1, the V gene TRBV18; D call uncertain. Germline CDR1 and CDR2: KGHSH and LQKENI. V was shortened by 3 bases and J by 1 base, with 15 bases between the two germline ends. This CDR3 comprises 16 residues. CDR3 in DNA: TGTGCCAGCTCACCCCCTGGCGGAGGGTGGAACACTGAAGCTTTCTTT. Its protein is CASSPPGGGWNTEAFF.

The chain recombines TRBV9 with TRBJ2-7; D unclear. The CDR3 sequence is 14 residues long. The V end lost 0 bases, the J end lost 4 bases, and 11 bases lay between the germline ends. The V gene's germline CDR1 is SGDLS and CDR2 YYNGEE. CDR3 protein: CASSVGLPPYEQYF. In DNA form, the CDR3 reads TGTGCCAGCAGCGTAGGTCTCCCGCCGTACGAGCAGTACTTC.

The J gene is TRBJ1-2, the V gene TRBV19; D gene ambiguous. The CDR3 totals 15 residues. The germline CDR1 and CDR2 sequences are LNHDA and SQIVND (reference sequence). Trimming cost V 4 bases and J 4 bases, with 16 bases left between them. CDR3 protein: CASSTRTHFGYGYTF. CDR3 DNA: TGTGCCAGTAGTACAAGAACGCACTTCGGCTATGGCTACACCTTC.

A few counts support this clone. The sample has other DNA sequences that encode this CDR3 too. This sequence joins TRBV20-1 and TRBJ1-1, with a possible D match to TRBD1 (5 bases). CDR3 length: 10 residues. Germline CDR1 is DFQATT and CDR2 is SNEGSKA (reference sequence). V was trimmed by 5 bases and J by 10 bases, leaving 11 bases between them. CDR3 nucleotides: TGCAGTGCTGGCGGGGGGGGAGCTTTCTTT. It codes for CSAGGGGAFF.

The chain couples TRBV27 to TRBJ2-7; 7 bases line up with TRBD2. V lost 8 bases to trimming and J lost 3 bases; unmatched junction nucleotides: 13. The CDR3 consists of 15 residues. Germline V gives CDR1 MNHEY, CDR2 SMNVEV (reference sequence). The CDR3 is CASGRGGSPNYEQYF. The CDR3 region has the DNA TGTGCCAGCGGGAGAGGCGGGAGCCCCAACTACGAGCAGTACTTC.

This sequence joins TRBV30 and TRBJ1-2, with a weak D call TRBD1 (6 bases). The CDR3 sequence is 13 residues long. The V and J ends lost 3 bases and 4 bases respectively, with 12 bases between them. CDR1 and CDR2 (germline): GTSNPN, SVGIG (reference sequence). The CDR3 spells CAWREGRGYGYTF. In nucleotides, the CDR3 is TGTGCCTGGAGAGAGGGCAGGGGCTATGGCTACACCTTC.

V and J are TRBV6-5 and TRBJ2-7, with 7 bases lining up with TRBD2. Looked up from germline, CDR1 is MNHEY and CDR2 is SVGAGI. The CDR3 covers 12 residues. With V trimmed by 8 bases and J by 4 bases, 5 bases remained unmatched. This chain's CDR3 is CASWRERYEQYF. The CDR3 DNA follows: TGTGCCAGCTGGCGGGAGAGGTACGAGCAGTACTTC.

The gene calls are TRBV28 and TRBJ1-3; unclear D gene. Trimming removed 7 bases from V and 4 bases from J, with 14 bases in between. Germline assignment: CDR1 MDHEN and CDR2 SYDVKM. The CDR3 runs to 14 residues. CDR3 nucleotide sequence: TGTGCCAGCATCGGCACCCCAGCCGGAAACACCATATATTTT. Protein: CASIGTPAGNTIYF.

The chain combines TRBV5-1 with TRBJ1-3; D gene ambiguous. CDR1 and CDR2 from the germline V gene are SGHRS and YFSETQ. The CDR3 totals 16 residues. The ends were cut back, 4 bases at V and 0 bases at J, with 14 bases in the middle. The CDR3 DNA sequence: TGCGCCAGCAGCCCCTCGCCAGGCAGCTCTGGAAACACCATATATTTT. This sequence encodes CASSPSPGSSGNTIYF. The whole variable domain, remainder taken from reference TRBV5-1 and TRBJ1-3, is KAGVTQTPRYLIKTRGQQVTLSCSPISGHRSVSWYQQTPGQGLQFLFEYFSETQRNKGNFPGRFSGRQFSNSRSEMNVSTLELGDSALYLCASSPSPGSSGNTIYFGEGSWLTVV.

This chain connects TRBV7-3 to TRBJ2-7; D is uncertain. The CDR3 contains 14 residues. Germline CDR1 SGHTA, CDR2 FQGTGA. With 2 bases removed from V and 7 bases from J, the gap between germline ends came to 15 bases. In DNA, the CDR3 is TGTGCCAGCAGCTTAGCCCCTGATGTGGGGGAGCAGTACTTC. Amino acid sequence: CASSLAPDVGEQYF.

This chain connects TRBV11-2 to TRBJ2-5; D possibly corresponds to TRBD2 (5 bases). The V gene's germline CDR1 is SGHAT and CDR2 FQNNGV. V was trimmed by 6 bases and J by 10 bases, leaving 15 bases between them. The CDR3 spans 12 residues. CDR3 sequence (DNA): TGTGCCAGCAGTTCCGGGAATCCGGGCCAGTACTTC. Translating it yields CASSSGNPGQYF.

The V gene is TRBV28, the J gene TRBJ2-7; the match to TRBD2 covers 12 bases. This CDR3 region has 16 residues. In germline, CDR1 is MDHEN, CDR2 SYDVKM. The J segment lost 9 bases and the V segment lost 3 bases, leaving 12 bases of the junction unmatched. The CDR3 coding sequence is TGTGCCAGCAGTTTGGGGCTAGCGGGAGGGCCGGAGGGGCAGTACTTC. The encoded protein is CASSLGLAGGPEGQYF.

This clone has a handful of counts. V and J are TRBV6-1 and TRBJ1-1, with D possibly TRBD1 on 5 matching bases. There are 17 residues in the CDR3. Germline loops: CDR1 MNHNS, CDR2 SASEGT. With 2 bases removed from V and 4 bases from J, the gap between germline ends came to 20 bases. CDR3 amino acids: CASSEWGAGGKITEAFF. CDR3 DNA sequence: TGTGCCAGCAGTGAATGGGGAGCGGGGGGGAAGATCACTGAAGCTTTCTTT.

J is TRBJ1-4 and V is TRBV5-8; a possible D gene is TRBD1 (6 bases). Per the germline V gene, CDR1 is SGHTS and CDR2 is YDEGEE. V lost 6 bases, J lost 5 bases, and 17 bases lay in between. This CDR3 spans 15 amino acids. The CDR3 bases are TGTGCCAGCACCCCCGGGAGGGGGTACAATGAAAAACTGTTTTTT. It is translated as CASTPGRGYNEKLFF.

The genes are TRBV7-3 and TRBJ2-3; possible D gene TRBD2, 5 bases. V was pared by 5 bases and J by 1 base, with 10 bases between. CDR3 size: 14 residues. The germline CDR1 and CDR2 sequences are SGHTA and FQGTGA. The CDR3 DNA follows: TGTGCCAGCAGCCGCACTAGGGGCACAGATACGCAGTATTTT. Its translation: CASSRTRGTDTQYF.

This clone showed up just a few times. J is TRBJ1-1 and V is TRBV10-1, with D uncertain. The CDR3 has 14 amino acids. In germline, CDR1 is WNHNN, CDR2 SYGVQD (reference sequence). The V gene lost 3 bases and the J gene lost 1 base, with 9 bases spanning the gap. The CDR3 DNA sequence: TGCGCCAGCAGTGAAAGACTAGCGAACACTGAAGCTTTCTTT. Translating gives CASSERLANTEAFF.

This chain uses TRBV5-1 with TRBJ1-1; D might be TRBD1 (5 bases). Germline V lookup: CDR1 SGHRS, CDR2 YFSETQ. The V and J ends lost 0 bases and 1 base respectively, with 7 bases between them. The CDR3 loop spans 14 amino acids. CDR3 DNA sequence: TGCGCCAGCAGCTTGGGACAGCAGAACACTGAAGCTTTCTTT. The encoded protein is CASSLGQQNTEAFF.

This clone has ten or more counts. CDR3 protein: CASSLAHPGQKYEQYF. The CDR3 coding sequence is TGTGCCAGCAGTTTAGCCCACCCGGGACAGAAGTACGAGCAGTACTTC. The chain carries TRBV28 and TRBJ2-7; 7 bases are a match to TRBD1. The CDR3 totals 16 residues. Germline loops: CDR1 MDHEN, CDR2 SYDVKM. V shed 2 bases and J 4 bases; nucleotides not matched to a gene: 11.

In this sample, this clone turned up a few times. This chain joins TRBV18 and TRBJ2-2, with TRBD2 matching over 11 bases. The CDR3 is 15 residues long. Germline V CDR1 and CDR2: KGHSH, LQKENI. Losses at the gene ends were 3 bases for V and 7 bases for J; bases not matched to a gene: 4. The CDR3, as DNA: TGTGCCAGCTCACCTAGGACTAGCGGGTTCGGGGAGCTGTTTTTT. This sequence encodes CASSPRTSGFGELFF.

J is TRBJ2-1 and V is TRBV11-2; no firm D call. This CDR3 contains 13 residues. V dropped 6 bases and J dropped 3 bases, with 9 bases sitting between them. The germline V gene encodes CDR1 SGHAT and CDR2 FQNNGV. The CDR3 DNA reads as TGTGCCAGCAGACGTGACCTCTACAATGAGCAGTTCTTC. Translation gives CASRRDLYNEQFF. Drawing the rest from reference TRBV11-2 and TRBJ2-1, the complete variable domain is EAGVAQSPRYKIIEKRQSVAFWCNPISGHATLYWYQQILGQGPKLLIQFQNNGVVDDSQLPKDRFSAERLKGVDSTLKIQPAKLEDSAVYLCASRRDLYNEQFFGPGTRLTVL.

This sequence joins TRBV7-9 and TRBJ2-3, with D unresolved. V lost 1 base and J 2 bases, leaving 7 bases between the germline ends. Germline values: CDR1 SEHNR, CDR2 FQNEAQ (reference sequence). The CDR3 loop spans 14 amino acids. CDR3: CASSLGPHTDTQYF. CDR3 sequence (DNA): TGTGCCAGCAGCTTAGGACCTCACACAGATACGCAGTATTTT.

The chain couples TRBV4-1 to TRBJ2-5; D may match TRBD1 or TRBD2 (5 bases each). The V gene lost 4 bases and the J gene lost 5 bases, with 17 bases spanning the gap. Germline CDR1 and CDR2: MGHRA and YSYEKL. The CDR3 runs 15 residues. CDR3 sequence (DNA): TGCGCCAGCAGCCGGCCGGGACCCGGGTGGGAGACCCAGTACTTC. It specifies CASSRPGPGWETQYF.

This clone showed up just once. This chain joins TRBV5-1 and TRBJ2-3, with 11 nucleotides matching TRBD2. Trimming took 0 bases from V and 5 from J; bases not matched to a gene: 5. This CDR3 region has 16 residues. CDR1 SGHRS and CDR2 YFSETQ come from the germline V gene. CDR3 bases: TGCGCCAGCAGCTTGGCACTAGCGGGAGCGGGAGATACGCAGTATTTT. Amino acid sequence: CASSLALAGAGDTQYF.

The chain links TRBV7-7 to TRBJ1-5; D may be TRBD1 (5 bases). Germline V gene sequence: CDR1 SSHAT, CDR2 FNYEAQ (reference sequence). V was cut by 4 bases and J by 3 bases, with 7 bases left in between. CDR3 length equals 13 residues. In DNA, the CDR3 is TGTGCCAGCAGCTCGACAGTCAATCAGCCCCAGCATTTT. Its protein is CASSSTVNQPQHF.

The CDR3 loop reads CASSPVTKDEQFF. For the CDR3, the DNA is TGTGCCAGCAGCCCGGTTACGAAGGATGAGCAGTTCTTC. This chain connects TRBV7-9 to TRBJ2-1; no clear D. Germline CDR1 reads SEHNR; CDR2 reads FQNEAQ (reference sequence). V gave up 5 bases and J gave up 8 bases, with 13 bases separating them. This CDR3 spans 13 amino acids.

J is TRBJ2-5 and V is TRBV9; 13 bases are a match to TRBD2. CDR3 length equals 17 residues. Germline lookup yields CDR1 SGDLS and CDR2 YYNGEE. After removal of 4 bases from V and 1 base from J, the junction contained 7 bases not matched to a gene. Here the CDR3 DNA reads TGTGCCAGCAGCCCTGGGACTAGCGGGACTCTCCAAGAGACCCAGTACTTC. It is translated as CASSPGTSGTLQETQYF.